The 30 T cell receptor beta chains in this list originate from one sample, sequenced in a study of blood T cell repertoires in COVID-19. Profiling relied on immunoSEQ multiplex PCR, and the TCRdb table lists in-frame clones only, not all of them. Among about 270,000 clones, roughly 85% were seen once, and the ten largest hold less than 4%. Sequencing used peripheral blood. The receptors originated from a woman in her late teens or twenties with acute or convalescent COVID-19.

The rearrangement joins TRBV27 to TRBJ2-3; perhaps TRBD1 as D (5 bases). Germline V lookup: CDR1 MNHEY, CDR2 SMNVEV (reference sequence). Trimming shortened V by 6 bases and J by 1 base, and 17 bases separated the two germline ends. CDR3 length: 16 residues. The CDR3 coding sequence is TGTGCCAGCAGGGCCCTCGTAAGGGGTGGCACAGATACGCAGTATTTT. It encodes CASRALVRGGTDTQYF.

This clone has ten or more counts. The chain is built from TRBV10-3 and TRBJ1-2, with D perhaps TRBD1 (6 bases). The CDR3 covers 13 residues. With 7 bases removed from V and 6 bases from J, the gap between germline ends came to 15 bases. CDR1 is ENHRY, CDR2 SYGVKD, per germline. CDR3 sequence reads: CAIMDEQGHGYTF. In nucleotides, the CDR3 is TGTGCCATCATGGACGAACAGGGCCATGGCTACACCTTC.

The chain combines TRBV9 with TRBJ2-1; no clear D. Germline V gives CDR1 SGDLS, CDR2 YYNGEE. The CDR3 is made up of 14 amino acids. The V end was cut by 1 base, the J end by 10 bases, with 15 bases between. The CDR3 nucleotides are TGTGCCAGCAGCGTAACATCACAGTCGGTCGAGCAGTTCTTC. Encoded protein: CASSVTSQSVEQFF.

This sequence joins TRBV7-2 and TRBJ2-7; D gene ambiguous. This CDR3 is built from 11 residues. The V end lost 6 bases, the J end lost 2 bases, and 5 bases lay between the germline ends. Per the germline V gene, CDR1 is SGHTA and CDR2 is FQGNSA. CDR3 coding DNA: TGTGCCAGCAGAACAGCCTACGAGCAGTACTTC. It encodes CASRTAYEQYF. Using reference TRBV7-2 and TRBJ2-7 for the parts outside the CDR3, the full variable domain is GAGVSQSPSNKVTEKGKDVELRCDPISGHTALYWYRQSLGQGLEFLIYFQGNSAPDKSGLPSDRFSAERTGGSVSTLTIQRTQQEDSAVYLCASRTAYEQYFGPGTRLTVT.

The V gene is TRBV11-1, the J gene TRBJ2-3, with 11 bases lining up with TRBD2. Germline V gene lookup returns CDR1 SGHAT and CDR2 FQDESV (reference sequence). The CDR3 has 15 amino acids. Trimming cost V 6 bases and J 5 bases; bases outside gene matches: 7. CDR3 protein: CASSTSGRGRDTQYF. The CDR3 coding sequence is TGTGCCAGCAGTACTAGCGGGAGAGGTCGAGATACGCAGTATTTT.

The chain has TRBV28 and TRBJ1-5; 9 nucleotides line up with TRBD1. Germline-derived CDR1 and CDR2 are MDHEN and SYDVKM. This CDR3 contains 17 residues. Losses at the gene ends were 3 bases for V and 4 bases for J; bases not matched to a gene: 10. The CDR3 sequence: CASSFPRGTGFNQPQHF. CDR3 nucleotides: TGTGCCAGCAGTTTTCCCAGGGGGACAGGGTTTAATCAGCCCCAGCATTTT.

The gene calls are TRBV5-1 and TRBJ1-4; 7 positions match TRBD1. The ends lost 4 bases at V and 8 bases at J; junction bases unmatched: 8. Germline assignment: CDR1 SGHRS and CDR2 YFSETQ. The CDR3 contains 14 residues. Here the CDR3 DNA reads TGCGCCAGCAGCGAGACAGGGAAGGACGAAAAACTGTTTTTT. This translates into CASSETGKDEKLFF.

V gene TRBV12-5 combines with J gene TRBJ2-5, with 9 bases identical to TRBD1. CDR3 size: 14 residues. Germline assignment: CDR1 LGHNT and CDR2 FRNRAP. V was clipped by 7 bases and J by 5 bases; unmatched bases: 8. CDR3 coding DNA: TGTGCTAGTGCAGACAGGGGGATATGGGAGACCCAGTACTTC. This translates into CASADRGIWETQYF. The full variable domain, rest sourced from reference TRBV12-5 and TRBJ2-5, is DARVTQTPRHKVTEMGQEVTMRCQPILGHNTVFWYRQTMMQGLELLAYFRNRAPLDDSGMPKDRFSAEMPDATLATLKIQPSEPRDSAVYFCASADRGIWETQYFGPGTRLLVL.

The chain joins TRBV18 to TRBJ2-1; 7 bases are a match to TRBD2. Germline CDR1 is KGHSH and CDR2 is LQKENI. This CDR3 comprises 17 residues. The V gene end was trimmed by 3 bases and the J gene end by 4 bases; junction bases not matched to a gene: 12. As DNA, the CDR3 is TGTGCCAGCTCACCCCTCGGGATCTCTAGCGGATACAATGAGCAGTTCTTC. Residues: CASSPLGISSGYNEQFF.

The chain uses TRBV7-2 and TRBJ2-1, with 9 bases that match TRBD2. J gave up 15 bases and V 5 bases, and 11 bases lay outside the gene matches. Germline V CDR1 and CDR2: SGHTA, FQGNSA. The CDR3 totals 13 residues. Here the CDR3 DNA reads TGTGCCAGCAGCCCACCCCCCGGGACTAGCCTGTTCTTC. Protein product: CASSPPPGTSLFF. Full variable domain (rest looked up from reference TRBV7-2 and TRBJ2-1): GAGVSQSPSNKVTEKGKDVELRCDPISGHTALYWYRQSLGQGLEFLIYFQGNSAPDKSGLPSDRFSAERTGGSVSTLTIQRTQQEDSAVYLCASSPPPGTSLFFGPGTRLTVL.

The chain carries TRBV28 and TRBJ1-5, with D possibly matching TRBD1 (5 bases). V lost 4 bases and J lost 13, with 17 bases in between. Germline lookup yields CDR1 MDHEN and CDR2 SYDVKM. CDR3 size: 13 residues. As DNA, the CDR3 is TGTGCCAGCAGTTGGGGGGATCAGGGAAAGCAGCATTTT. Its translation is CASSWGDQGKQHF.

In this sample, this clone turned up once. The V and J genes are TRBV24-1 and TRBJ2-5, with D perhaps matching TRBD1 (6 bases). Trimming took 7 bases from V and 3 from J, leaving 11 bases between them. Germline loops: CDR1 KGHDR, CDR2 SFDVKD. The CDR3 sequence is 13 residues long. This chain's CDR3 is CATRERDKETQYF. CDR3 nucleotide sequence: TGTGCCACCAGAGAACGGGACAAAGAGACCCAGTACTTC.

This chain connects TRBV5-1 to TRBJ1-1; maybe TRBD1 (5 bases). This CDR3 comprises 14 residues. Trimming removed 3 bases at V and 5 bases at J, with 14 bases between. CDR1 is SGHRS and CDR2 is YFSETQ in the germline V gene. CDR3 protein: CASSSGPGGTEAFF. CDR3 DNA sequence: TGCGCCAGCAGCTCTGGACCGGGGGGAACTGAAGCTTTCTTT.

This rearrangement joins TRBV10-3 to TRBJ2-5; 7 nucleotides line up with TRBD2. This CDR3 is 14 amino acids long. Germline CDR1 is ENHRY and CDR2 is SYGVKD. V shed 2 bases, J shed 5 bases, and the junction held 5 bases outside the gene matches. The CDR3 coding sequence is TGTGCCATCAGTGAGGGGGAGGGGTGGGAGACCCAGTACTTC. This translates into CAISEGEGWETQYF.

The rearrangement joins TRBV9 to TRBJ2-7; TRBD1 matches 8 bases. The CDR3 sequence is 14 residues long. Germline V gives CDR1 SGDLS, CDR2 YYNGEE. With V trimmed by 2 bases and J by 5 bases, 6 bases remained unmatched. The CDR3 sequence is CASSVQGAGDEQYF. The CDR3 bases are TGTGCCAGCAGCGTGCAGGGGGCGGGCGACGAGCAGTACTTC. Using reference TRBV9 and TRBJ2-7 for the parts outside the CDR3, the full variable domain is DSGVTQTPKHLITATGQRVTLRCSPRSGDLSVYWYQQSLDQGLQFLIQYYNGEERAKGNILERFSAQQFPDLHSELNLSSLELGDSALYFCASSVQGAGDEQYFGPGTRLTVT.

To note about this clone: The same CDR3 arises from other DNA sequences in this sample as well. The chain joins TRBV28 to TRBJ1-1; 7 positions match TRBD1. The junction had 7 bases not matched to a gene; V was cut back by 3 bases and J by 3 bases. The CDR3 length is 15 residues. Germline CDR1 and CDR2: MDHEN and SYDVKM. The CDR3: CASSLGTALYTEAFF. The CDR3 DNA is TGTGCCAGCAGTTTGGGGACAGCTTTATACACTGAAGCTTTCTTT.

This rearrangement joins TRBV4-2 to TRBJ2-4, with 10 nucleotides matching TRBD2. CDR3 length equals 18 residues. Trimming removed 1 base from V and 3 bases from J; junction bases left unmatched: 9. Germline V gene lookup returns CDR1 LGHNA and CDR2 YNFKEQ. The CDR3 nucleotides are TGTGCCAGCAGCCAAGTAGCTAGCGGGAGTCGGGTCAAAAACATTCAGTACTTC. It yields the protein CASSQVASGSRVKNIQYF.

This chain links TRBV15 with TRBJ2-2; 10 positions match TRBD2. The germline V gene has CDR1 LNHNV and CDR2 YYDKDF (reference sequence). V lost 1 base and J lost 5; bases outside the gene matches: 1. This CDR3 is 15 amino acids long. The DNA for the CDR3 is TGTGCCACCAGCAGAGGTAGCGGGAGGACCGGGGAGCTGTTTTTT. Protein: CATSRGSGRTGELFF. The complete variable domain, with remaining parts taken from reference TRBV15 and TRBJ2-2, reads DAMVIQNPRYQVTQFGKPVTLSCSQTLNHNVMYWYQQKSSQAPKLLFHYYDKDFNNEADTPDNFQSRRPNTSFCFLDIRSPGLGDTAMYLCATSRGSGRTGELFFGEGSRLTVL.

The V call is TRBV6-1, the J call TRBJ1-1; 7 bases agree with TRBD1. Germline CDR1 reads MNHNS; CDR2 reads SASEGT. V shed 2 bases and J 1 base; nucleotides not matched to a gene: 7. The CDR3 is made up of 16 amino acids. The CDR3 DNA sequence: TGTGCCAGCAGTGAAAGTGGGGACAGCCCGAACACTGAAGCTTTCTTT. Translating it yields CASSESGDSPNTEAFF.

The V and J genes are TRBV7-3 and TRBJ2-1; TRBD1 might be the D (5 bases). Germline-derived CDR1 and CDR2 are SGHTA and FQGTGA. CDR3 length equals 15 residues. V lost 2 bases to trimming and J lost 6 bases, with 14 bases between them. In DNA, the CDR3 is TGTGCCAGCAGCTTACGCCAGGGTTTCCGCAATGAGCAGTTCTTC. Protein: CASSLRQGFRNEQFF.

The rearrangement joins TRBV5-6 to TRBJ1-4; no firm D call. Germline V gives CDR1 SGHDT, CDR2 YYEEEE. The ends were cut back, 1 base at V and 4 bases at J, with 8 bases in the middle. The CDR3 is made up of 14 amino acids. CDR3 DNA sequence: TGTGCCAGCAGCTTGATAGATAGTAATGAAAAACTGTTTTTT. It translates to CASSLIDSNEKLFF.

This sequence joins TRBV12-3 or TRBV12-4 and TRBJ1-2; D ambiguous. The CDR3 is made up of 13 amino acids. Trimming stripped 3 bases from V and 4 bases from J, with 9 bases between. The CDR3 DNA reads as TGTGCCAGCAGTTTCACGGGGTCCTATGGCTACACCTTC. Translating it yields CASSFTGSYGYTF.

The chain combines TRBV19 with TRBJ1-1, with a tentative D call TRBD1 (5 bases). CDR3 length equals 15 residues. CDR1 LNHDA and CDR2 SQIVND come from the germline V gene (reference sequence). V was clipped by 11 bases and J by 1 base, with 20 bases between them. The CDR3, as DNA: TGTGCCTCTAGAAGCGGGGGAGGGGAGAACACTGAAGCTTTCTTT. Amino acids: CASRSGGGENTEAFF.

CDR3 region: CASSQGPSGFAYEQYF. The CDR3 nucleotides are TGTGCCAGCAGCCAAGGACCCTCAGGGTTTGCCTACGAGCAGTACTTC. The chain combines TRBV14 with TRBJ2-7, with a weak D call TRBD1 (5 bases). Trimming took off 1 base at V and 2 bases at J, with 15 bases between the two ends. This CDR3 contains 16 residues. Per germline, CDR1 SGHDN and CDR2 FVKESK.

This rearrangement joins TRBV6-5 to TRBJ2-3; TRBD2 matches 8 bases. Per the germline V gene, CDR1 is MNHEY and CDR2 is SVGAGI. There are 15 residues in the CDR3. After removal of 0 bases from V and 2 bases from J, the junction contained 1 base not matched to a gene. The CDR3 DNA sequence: TGTGCCAGCAGTTACTCTAGCGGGACCACAGATACGCAGTATTTT. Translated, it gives CASSYSSGTTDTQYF.

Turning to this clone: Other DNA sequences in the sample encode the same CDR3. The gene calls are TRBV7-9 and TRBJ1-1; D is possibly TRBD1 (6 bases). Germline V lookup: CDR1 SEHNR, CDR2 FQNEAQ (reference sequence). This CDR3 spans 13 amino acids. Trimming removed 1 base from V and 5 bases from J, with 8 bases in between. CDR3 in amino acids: CASSLGGGTEAFF. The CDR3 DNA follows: TGTGCCAGCAGCTTAGGAGGGGGAACTGAAGCTTTCTTT.

Written as DNA, the CDR3 is TGTGCCAGCAGCCCCCCCGGGACAGGGTACCAAGAGACCCAGTACTTC. Translated, it gives CASSPPGTGYQETQYF. The genes are TRBV7-6 and TRBJ2-5; 9 bases align to TRBD1. Germline CDR1 reads SGHVS; CDR2 reads FNYEAQ. The CDR3 covers 16 residues. The ends lost 5 bases at V and 0 bases at J; junction bases unmatched: 7.

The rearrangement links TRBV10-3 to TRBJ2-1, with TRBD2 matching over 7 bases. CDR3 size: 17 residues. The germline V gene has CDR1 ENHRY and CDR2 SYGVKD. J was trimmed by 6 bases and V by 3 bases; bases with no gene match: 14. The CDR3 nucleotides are TGTGCCATCAGTGATAAGGTCTCGGGGGGAAGGGGCAATGAGCAGTTCTTC. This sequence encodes CAISDKVSGGRGNEQFF.

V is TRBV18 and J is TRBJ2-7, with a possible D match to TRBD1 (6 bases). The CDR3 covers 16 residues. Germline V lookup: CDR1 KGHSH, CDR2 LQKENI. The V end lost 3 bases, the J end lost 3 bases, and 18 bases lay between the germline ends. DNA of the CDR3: TGTGCCAGCTCACCCCCAACAGGGAAAAGTGGCTACGAGCAGTACTTC. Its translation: CASSPPTGKSGYEQYF. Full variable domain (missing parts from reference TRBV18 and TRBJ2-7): NAGVMQNPRHLVRRRGQEARLRCSPMKGHSHVYWYRQLPEEGLKFMVYLQKENIIDESGMPKERFSAEFPKEGPSILRIQQVVRGDSAAYFCASSPPTGKSGYEQYFGPGTRLTVT.

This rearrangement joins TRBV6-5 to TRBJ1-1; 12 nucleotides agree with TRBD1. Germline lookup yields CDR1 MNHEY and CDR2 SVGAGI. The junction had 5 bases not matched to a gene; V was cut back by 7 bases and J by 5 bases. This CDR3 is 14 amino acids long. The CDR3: CASTGTGGFTEAFF. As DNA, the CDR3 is TGTGCCAGCACGGGGACAGGGGGCTTTACTGAAGCTTTCTTT.